What follows describes a single T cell receptor beta chain. Antigen: not known. V gave up 3 bases and J gave up 2 bases, with 9 bases separating them. The CDR3 spans 14 residues. Germline V gene lookup returns CDR1 SGHRS and CDR2 YFSETQ. Quantitative 5'-RACE with molecular barcodes generated TCR beta libraries. TCRdb re-derived calls from the 5' RACE reads in MiXCR, one entry per CDR3 protein. The sample has 340,000 or so distinct CDR3 sequences, over 12% seen once; the top ten hold roughly 1.1%. The data derive from a study of CD8 T cells in ankylosing spondylitis. Broader study findings: A subset of motif variants has previously been described in the synovial fluid and blood of reactive arthritis.

The specimen sequenced was blood, either unsorted or a sorted T cell fraction (not recorded which). The chain has TRBV5-1 and TRBJ2-1; no definite D call. This receptor was obtained from a male donor with ankylosing spondylitis or in good health (not recorded which). The CDR3 region is CASSWSTTYNEQFF. In DNA, the CDR3 is TGCGCCAGCAGCTGGTCTACAACCTACAATGAGCAGTTCTTC.